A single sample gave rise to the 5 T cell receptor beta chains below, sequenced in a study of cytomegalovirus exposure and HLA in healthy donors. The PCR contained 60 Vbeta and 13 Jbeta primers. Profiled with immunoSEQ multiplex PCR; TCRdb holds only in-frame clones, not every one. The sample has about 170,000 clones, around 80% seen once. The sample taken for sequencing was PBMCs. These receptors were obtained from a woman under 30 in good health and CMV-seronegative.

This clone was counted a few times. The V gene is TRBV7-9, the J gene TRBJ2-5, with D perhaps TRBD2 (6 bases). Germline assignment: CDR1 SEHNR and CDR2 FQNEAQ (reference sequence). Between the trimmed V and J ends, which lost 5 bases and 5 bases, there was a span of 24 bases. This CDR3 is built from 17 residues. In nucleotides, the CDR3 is TGTGCCAGCAGCCCTGGGGGAGGAAGATCCCACAGGGAGACCCAGTACTTC. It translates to CASSPGGGRSHRETQYF.

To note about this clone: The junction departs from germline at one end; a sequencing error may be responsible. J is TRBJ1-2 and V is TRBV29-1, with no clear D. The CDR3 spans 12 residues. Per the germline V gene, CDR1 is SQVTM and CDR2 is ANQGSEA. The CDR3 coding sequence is TGCGGCGTTGAGGGCGTACGGTATGGCTACACCTTC. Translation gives CGVEGVRYGYTF.

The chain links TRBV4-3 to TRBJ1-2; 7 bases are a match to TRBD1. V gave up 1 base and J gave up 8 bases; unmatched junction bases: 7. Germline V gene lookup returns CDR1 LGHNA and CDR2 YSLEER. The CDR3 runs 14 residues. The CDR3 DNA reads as TGCGCCAGCAGCCAAGTTGGGCGACAGGGAGGCTACACCTTC. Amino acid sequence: CASSQVGRQGGYTF.

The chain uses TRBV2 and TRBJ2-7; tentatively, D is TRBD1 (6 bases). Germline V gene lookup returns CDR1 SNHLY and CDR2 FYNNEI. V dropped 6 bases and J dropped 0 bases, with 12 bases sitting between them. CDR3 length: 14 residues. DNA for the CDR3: TGTGCCAGCAGGGAGTGGGACAACTCCTACGAGCAGTACTTC. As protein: CASREWDNSYEQYF.

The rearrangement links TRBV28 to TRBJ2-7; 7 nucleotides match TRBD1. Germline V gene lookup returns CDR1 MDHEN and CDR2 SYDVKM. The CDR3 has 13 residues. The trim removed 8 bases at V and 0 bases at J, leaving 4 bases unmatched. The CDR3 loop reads CASRDSGSYEQYF. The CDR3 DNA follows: TGTGCCAGCCGGGACAGCGGCTCCTACGAGCAGTACTTC.